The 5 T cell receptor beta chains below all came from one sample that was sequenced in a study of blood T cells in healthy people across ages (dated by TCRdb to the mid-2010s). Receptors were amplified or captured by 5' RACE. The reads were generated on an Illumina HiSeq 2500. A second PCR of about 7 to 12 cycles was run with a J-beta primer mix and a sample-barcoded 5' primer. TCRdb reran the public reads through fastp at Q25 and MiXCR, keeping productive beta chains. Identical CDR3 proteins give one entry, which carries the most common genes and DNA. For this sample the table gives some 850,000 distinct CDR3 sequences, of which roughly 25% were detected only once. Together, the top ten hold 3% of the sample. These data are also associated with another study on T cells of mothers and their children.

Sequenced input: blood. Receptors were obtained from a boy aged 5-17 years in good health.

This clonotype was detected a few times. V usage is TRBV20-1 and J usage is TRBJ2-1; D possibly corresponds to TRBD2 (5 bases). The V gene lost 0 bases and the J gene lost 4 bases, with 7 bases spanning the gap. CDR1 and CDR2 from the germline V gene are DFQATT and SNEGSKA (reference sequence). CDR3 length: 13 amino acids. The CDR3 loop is CSARELGYNEQFF. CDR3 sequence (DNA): TGCAGTGCTAGAGAACTAGGGTACAATGAGCAGTTCTTC.

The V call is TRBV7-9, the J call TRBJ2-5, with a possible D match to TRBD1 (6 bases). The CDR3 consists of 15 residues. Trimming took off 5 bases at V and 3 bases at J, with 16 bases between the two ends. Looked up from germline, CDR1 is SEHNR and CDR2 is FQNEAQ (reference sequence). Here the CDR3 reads CASSARDTFKETQYF. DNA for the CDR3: TGTGCCAGCAGCGCTAGGGACACCTTCAAAGAGACCCAGTACTTC.

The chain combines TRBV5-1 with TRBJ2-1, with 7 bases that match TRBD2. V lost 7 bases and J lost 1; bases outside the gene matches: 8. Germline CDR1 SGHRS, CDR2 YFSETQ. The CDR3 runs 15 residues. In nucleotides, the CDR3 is TGCGCCAGCTCCTTACGGGGGGAATCCTACAATGAGCAGTTCTTC. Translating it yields CASSLRGESYNEQFF.

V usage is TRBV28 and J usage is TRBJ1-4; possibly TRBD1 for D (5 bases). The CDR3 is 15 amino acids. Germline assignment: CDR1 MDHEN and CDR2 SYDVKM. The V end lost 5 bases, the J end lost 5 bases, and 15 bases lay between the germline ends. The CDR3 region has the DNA TGTGCCAGCAGTCTCCACGCGGGGGAAAATGAAAAACTGTTTTTT. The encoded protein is CASSLHAGENEKLFF. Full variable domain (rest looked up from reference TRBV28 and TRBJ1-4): DVKVTQSSRYLVKRTGEKVFLECVQDMDHENMFWYRQDPGLGLRLIYFSYDVKMKEKGDIPEGYSVSREKKERFSLILESASTNQTSMYLCASSLHAGENEKLFFGSGTQLSVL.

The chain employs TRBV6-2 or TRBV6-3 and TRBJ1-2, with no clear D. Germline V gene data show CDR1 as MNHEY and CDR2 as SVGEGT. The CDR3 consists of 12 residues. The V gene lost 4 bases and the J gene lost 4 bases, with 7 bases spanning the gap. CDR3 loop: CASSSDLYGYTF. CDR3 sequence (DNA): TGTGCCAGCAGTTCAGACCTCTATGGCTACACCTTC.